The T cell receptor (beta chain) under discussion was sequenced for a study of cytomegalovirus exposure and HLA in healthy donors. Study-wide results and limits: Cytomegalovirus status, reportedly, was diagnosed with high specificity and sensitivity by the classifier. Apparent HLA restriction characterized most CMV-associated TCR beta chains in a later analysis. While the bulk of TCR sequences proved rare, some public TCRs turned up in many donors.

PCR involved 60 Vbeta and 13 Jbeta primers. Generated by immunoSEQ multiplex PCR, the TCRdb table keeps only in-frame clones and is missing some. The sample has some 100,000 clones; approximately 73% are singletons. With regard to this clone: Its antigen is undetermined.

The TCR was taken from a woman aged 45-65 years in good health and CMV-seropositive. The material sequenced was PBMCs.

The CDR3 sequence is CASSKTRREEKLFF. The CDR3, as DNA: TGTGCCAGCAGTAAGACACGGCGGGAAGAAAAACTGTTTTTT. This chain links TRBV27 with TRBJ1-4; D gene ambiguous. This CDR3 region has 14 residues. Germline V CDR1 and CDR2: MNHEY, SMNVEV (reference sequence). V lost 5 bases to trimming and J lost 8 bases, with 15 bases between them.